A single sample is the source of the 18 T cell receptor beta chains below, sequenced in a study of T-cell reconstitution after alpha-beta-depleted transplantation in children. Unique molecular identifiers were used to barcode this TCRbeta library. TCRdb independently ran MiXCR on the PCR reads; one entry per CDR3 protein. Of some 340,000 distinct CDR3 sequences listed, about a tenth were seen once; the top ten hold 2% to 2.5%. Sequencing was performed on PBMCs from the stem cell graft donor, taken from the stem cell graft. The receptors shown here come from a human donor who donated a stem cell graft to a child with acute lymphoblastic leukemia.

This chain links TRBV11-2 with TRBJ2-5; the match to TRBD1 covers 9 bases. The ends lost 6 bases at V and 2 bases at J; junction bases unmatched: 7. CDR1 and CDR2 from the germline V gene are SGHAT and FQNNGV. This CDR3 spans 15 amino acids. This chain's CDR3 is CASSWGTGRQETQYF. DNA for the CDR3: TGTGCCAGCAGTTGGGGGACAGGGAGACAAGAGACCCAGTACTTC. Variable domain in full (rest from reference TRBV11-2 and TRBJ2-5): EAGVAQSPRYKIIEKRQSVAFWCNPISGHATLYWYQQILGQGPKLLIQFQNNGVVDDSQLPKDRFSAERLKGVDSTLKIQPAKLEDSAVYLCASSWGTGRQETQYFGPGTRLLVL.

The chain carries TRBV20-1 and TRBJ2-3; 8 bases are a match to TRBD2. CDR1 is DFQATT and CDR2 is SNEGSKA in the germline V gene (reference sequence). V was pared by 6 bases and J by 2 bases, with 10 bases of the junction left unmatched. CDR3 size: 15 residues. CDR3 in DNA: TGCAGTGCGGAACCTCTAGCGGGCCACACAGATACGCAGTATTTT. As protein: CSAEPLAGHTDTQYF.

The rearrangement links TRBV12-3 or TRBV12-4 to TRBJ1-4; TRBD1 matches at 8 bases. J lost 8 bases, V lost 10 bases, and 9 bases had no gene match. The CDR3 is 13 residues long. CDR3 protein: CATRGQGSEKLFF. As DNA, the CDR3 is TGTGCCACCCGAGGACAGGGTAGCGAAAAACTGTTTTTT.

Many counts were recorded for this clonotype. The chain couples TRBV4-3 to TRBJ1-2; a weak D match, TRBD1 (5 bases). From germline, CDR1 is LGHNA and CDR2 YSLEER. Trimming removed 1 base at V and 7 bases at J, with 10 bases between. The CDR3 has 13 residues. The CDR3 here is CASSQGGARGYTF. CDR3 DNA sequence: TGCGCCAGCAGCCAAGGTGGGGCGCGTGGCTACACCTTC.

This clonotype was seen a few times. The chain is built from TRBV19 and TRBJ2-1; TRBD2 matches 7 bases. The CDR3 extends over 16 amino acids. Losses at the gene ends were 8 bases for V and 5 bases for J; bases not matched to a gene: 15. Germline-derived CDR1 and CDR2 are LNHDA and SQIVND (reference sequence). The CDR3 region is CASSPGGAGLNNEQFF. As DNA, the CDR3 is TGTGCCAGTTCCCCCGGGGGAGCGGGACTAAACAATGAGCAGTTCTTC.

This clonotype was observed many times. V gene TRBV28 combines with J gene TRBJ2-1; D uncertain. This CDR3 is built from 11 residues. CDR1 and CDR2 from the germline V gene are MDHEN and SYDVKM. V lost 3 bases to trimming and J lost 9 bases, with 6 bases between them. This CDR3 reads CASSFWGEQFF. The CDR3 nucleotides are TGTGCCAGCAGTTTCTGGGGTGAGCAGTTCTTC. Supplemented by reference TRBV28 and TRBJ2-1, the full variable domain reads DVKVTQSSRYLVKRTGEKVFLECVQDMDHENMFWYRQDPGLGLRLIYFSYDVKMKEKGDIPEGYSVSREKKERFSLILESASTNQTSMYLCASSFWGEQFFGPGTRLTVL.

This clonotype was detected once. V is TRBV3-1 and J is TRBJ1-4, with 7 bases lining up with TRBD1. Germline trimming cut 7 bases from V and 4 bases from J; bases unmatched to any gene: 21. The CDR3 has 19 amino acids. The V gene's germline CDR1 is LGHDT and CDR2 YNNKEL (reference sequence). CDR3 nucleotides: TGTGCCAGCACCAAAGATCTCGGCGACGGACAGGCCCTTAATGAAAAACTGTTTTTT. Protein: CASTKDLGDGQALNEKLFF. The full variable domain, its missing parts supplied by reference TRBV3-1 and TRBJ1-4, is DTAVSQTPKYLVTQMGNDKSIKCEQNLGHDTMYWYKQDSKKFLKIMFSYNNKELIINETVPNRFSPKSPDKAHLNLHINSLELGDSAVYFCASTKDLGDGQALNEKLFFGSGTQLSVL.

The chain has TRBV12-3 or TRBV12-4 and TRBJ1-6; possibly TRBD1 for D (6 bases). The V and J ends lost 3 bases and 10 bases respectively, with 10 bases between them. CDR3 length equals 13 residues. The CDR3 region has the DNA TGTGCCAGCAGTTTGGACAGAGCCTCACCCCTCCACTTT. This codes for CASSLDRASPLHF.

The CDR3 DNA sequence: TGTGCAAGTCGCCCACAGGACAGAGGGAAAGAGACCCAGTACTTC. This gives the protein CASRPQDRGKETQYF. The rearrangement links TRBV12-2 to TRBJ2-5; TRBD1, as called in the table, went unchecked against the DNA. TRBV12-2 is a pseudogene segment. The length of the CDR3 is 15 residues.

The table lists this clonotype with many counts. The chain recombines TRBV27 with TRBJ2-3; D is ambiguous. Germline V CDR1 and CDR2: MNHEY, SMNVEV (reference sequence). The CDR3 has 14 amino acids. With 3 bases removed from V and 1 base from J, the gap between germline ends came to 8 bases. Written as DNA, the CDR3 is TGTGCCAGCAGTTTGGGATGGGGCACAGATACGCAGTATTTT. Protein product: CASSLGWGTDTQYF.

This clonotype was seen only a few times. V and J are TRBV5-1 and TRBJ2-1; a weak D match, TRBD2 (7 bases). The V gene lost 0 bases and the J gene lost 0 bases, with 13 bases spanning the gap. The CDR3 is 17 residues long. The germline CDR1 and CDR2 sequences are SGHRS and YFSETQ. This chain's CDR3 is CASSLEGGLSSYNEQFF. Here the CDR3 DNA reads TGCGCCAGCAGCTTGGAGGGGGGGCTCAGCTCCTACAATGAGCAGTTCTTC.

The CDR3 sequence: CATWTGTSTDTQYF. The CDR3 DNA reads TGTGCCACCTGGACAGGGACTAGCACAGATACGCAGTATTTT. J is TRBJ2-3 and V is TRBV19, with 8 bases fitting TRBD1. The germline CDR1 and CDR2 sequences are LNHDA and SQIVND (reference sequence). There are 14 residues in the CDR3. J gave up 0 bases and V 10 bases, and 6 bases lay outside the gene matches.

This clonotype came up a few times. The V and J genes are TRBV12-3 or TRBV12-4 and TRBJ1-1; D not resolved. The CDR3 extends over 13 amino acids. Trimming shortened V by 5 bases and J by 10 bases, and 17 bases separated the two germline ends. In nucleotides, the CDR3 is TGTGCCAGCAGTCTCGGGGAGGGCCATTCAGCTTTCTTT. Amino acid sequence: CASSLGEGHSAFF.

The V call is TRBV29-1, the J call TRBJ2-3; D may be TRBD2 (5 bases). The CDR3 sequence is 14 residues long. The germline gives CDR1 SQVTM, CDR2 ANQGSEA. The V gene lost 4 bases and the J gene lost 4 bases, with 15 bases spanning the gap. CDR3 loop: CSVGSGPAPDTQYF. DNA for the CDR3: TGCAGCGTTGGAAGCGGACCGGCCCCAGATACGCAGTATTTT.

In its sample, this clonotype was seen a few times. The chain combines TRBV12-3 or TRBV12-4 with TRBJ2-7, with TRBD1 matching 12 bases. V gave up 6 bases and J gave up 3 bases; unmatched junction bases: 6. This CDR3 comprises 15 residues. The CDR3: CASRPGTGGLYEQYF. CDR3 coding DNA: TGTGCCAGCAGACCCGGGACAGGGGGCCTCTACGAGCAGTACTTC.

The CDR3 coding sequence is TGCAGCGTTAATTCGGGCCCCAGCTACGAGCAGTACTTC. Protein sequence: CSVNSGPSYEQYF. J is TRBJ2-7 and V is TRBV29-1; D unclear. In germline, CDR1 is SQVTM, CDR2 ANQGSEA. The V end lost 5 bases, the J end lost 3 bases, and 14 bases lay between the germline ends. The CDR3 extends over 13 amino acids.

CDR3 in DNA: TGCGCCAGCAGCTTGGCCATGACAGGGGATGGGGCAGATACGCAGTATTTT. Translation gives CASSLAMTGDGADTQYF. The rearrangement links TRBV5-1 to TRBJ2-3; the match to TRBD1 covers 8 bases. Germline V gene sequence: CDR1 SGHRS, CDR2 YFSETQ. V shed 0 bases and J 4 bases; nucleotides not matched to a gene: 10. The CDR3 runs to 17 residues.

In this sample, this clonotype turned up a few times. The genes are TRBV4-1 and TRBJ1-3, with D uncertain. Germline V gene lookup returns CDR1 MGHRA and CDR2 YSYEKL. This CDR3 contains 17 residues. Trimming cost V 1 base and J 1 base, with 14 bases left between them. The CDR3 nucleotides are TGCGCCAGCAGCCAAGGGGCAGGTACGGGGTCTGGAAACACCATATATTTT. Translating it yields CASSQGAGTGSGNTIYF.